A single sample gave rise to the 24 T cell receptor beta chains below, sequenced in a study of CD8+CD57+ T cells in acquired aplastic anemia (dated by TCRdb to between 2017 and 2018). Sequencing took place on an Illumina HiSeq 2000. TCR beta VDJ combination and CDR3 sequence profiling used genomic DNA as the template. Using fastp trimming at Q25 and MiXCR clonotype assembly, TCRdb reanalyzed the public sequencing data and kept in-frame beta chains. Rows are unified per CDR3 protein, each entry keeping the most common DNA and genes. Present in this sample are around 170,000 distinct CDR3 sequences, approximately 44% of which were seen just once. Of the sample, 3.2% is held by the ten largest clones. Patients chosen for sequencing had shown expansion of CD8+CD57+ cells by flow cytometry. The specimen sequenced was sorted CD4+, CD8+, or CD8+CD57+ T cells (not recorded which) from PBMCs. Source of these receptors: a human donor with aplastic anemia.

The rearrangement links TRBV2 to TRBJ1-3; D gene ambiguous. The CDR3 length is 13 residues. The V gene lost 7 bases and the J gene lost 4 bases, with 11 bases spanning the gap. In germline, CDR1 is SNHLY, CDR2 FYNNEI. In nucleotides, the CDR3 is TGTGCCAGCACCGCGAGAGGCGGAAACACCATATATTTT. Amino acids: CASTARGGNTIYF. The variable domain in full, with the rest retrieved from reference TRBV2 and TRBJ1-3, is EPEVTQTPSHQVTQMGQEVILRCVPISNHLYFYWYRQILGQKVEFLVSFYNNEISEKSEIFDDQFSVERPDGSNFTLKIRSTKLEDSAMYFCASTARGGNTIYFGEGSWLTVV.

The gene calls are TRBV12-3 or TRBV12-4 and TRBJ2-7; tentatively, D is TRBD1 (6 bases). The CDR3 is made up of 14 amino acids. V lost 5 bases to trimming and J lost 2 bases, with 13 bases between them. The CDR3 here is CASSRQGYAYEQYF. The CDR3 coding sequence is TGTGCCAGCAGTCGTCAGGGGTATGCCTACGAGCAGTACTTC.

The chain combines TRBV7-3 with TRBJ1-6, with 7 bases lining up with TRBD1. CDR1 and CDR2 (germline): SGHTA, FQGTGA. This CDR3 spans 16 amino acids. J gave up 10 bases and V 1 base, and 10 bases lay outside the gene matches. CDR3: CASSLKGAGGGSPLHF. In DNA form, the CDR3 reads TGTGCCAGCAGCTTAAAAGGGGCAGGGGGTGGCTCACCCCTCCACTTT.

This clonotype is a singleton in its sample. The chain couples TRBV29-1 to TRBJ1-3; D is uncertain. The CDR3 loop spans 13 amino acids. The germline CDR1 and CDR2 sequences are SQVTM and ANQGSEA. With 6 bases removed from V and 1 base from J, the gap between germline ends came to 10 bases. The CDR3 reads CSVIRPSGNTIYF. The CDR3 DNA reads as TGCAGCGTGATTCGGCCTTCTGGAAACACCATATATTTT.

This clonotype has more than one count but fewer than ten. This sequence may be a read error, since a much larger clone differs from it by one base. CDR3 nucleotide sequence: TGCAGTGCTAGACTACCGGGCAGAGGGGGCTATGAGCAGTACTTC. It translates to CSARLPGRGGYEQYF. This rearrangement joins TRBV20-1 to TRBJ2-7, with 7 nucleotides matching TRBD1. Germline CDR1 reads DFQATT; CDR2 reads SNEGSKA (reference sequence). The CDR3 extends over 15 amino acids. V trimming: 2 bases; J trimming: 7 bases; junction bases outside the gene matches: 14.

The chain is built from TRBV10-3 and TRBJ2-7; tentatively, D is TRBD2 (5 bases). This CDR3 contains 14 residues. CDR1 and CDR2 from the germline V gene are ENHRY and SYGVKD. For the CDR3, the DNA is TGTGCCATCGCGGCCCAGAGGAACACCGGGGAGCTGTACGTC. Translated: CAIAAQRNTGELYV.

This clonotype was counted once. The chain employs TRBV20-1 and TRBJ2-3; D uncertain. The CDR3 is 9 amino acids. The germline CDR1 and CDR2 sequences are DFQATT and SNEGSKA (reference sequence). The CDR3 here is CRAVDTQYF. CDR3 nucleotide sequence: TGCAGGGCGGTAGATACGCAGTATTTT.

Ten or more counts support this clonotype. The rearrangement uses TRBV13 and TRBJ2-7, with 13 bases lining up with TRBD2. J gave up 2 bases and V 5 bases, and 3 bases lay outside the gene matches. Germline CDR1 PRHDT, CDR2 FYEKMQ (reference sequence). The CDR3 totals 15 residues. The CDR3 spells CASSPGLAGAYEQYF. The CDR3 bases are TGTGCCAGCAGCCCCGGACTAGCGGGGGCCTACGAGCAGTACTTC.

This chain connects TRBV5-1 to TRBJ2-3, with TRBD2 matching over 11 bases. CDR3 length: 16 residues. Germline trimming cut 3 bases from V and 2 bases from J; bases unmatched to any gene: 5. The germline V gene encodes CDR1 SGHRS and CDR2 YFSETQ. Here the CDR3 DNA reads TGCGCCAGCAGCTCGGCGACTAGCGGGGCCACAGATACGCAGTATTTT. Protein product: CASSSATSGATDTQYF.

This clonotype showed up many times. V gene TRBV27 combines with J gene TRBJ1-5, with D possibly being TRBD1 (5 bases). The V end lost 5 bases, the J end lost 3 bases, and 14 bases lay between the germline ends. The CDR3 runs to 15 residues. The V gene's germline CDR1 is MNHEY and CDR2 SMNVEV (reference sequence). CDR3 sequence: CASSSRVPDNQPQHF. The CDR3 DNA follows: TGTGCCAGCAGTAGCAGGGTGCCCGACAATCAGCCCCAGCATTTT.

This clonotype was seen many times. The chain links TRBV7-3 to TRBJ2-5; D could derive from TRBD1 or TRBD2 (5 bases each). The CDR3 totals 15 residues. The V end was cut by 0 bases, the J end by 5 bases, with 13 bases between. Germline V CDR1 and CDR2: SGHTA, FQGTGA. In DNA, the CDR3 is TGTGCCAGCAGCTTAACGGCAGGGAGTAGGGAGACCCAGTACTTC. It yields the protein CASSLTAGSRETQYF.

The sample holds many counts of this clonotype. V usage is TRBV11-2 and J usage is TRBJ1-1; D gene ambiguous. The CDR3 runs 13 residues. Germline assignment: CDR1 SGHAT and CDR2 FQNNGV. V was trimmed by 5 bases and J by 1 base, leaving 8 bases between them. Here the CDR3 DNA reads TGTGCCAGCAGCCTATGGAGGAACACTGAAGCTTTCTTT. This encodes CASSLWRNTEAFF.

This clonotype has ten or more counts. V gene TRBV19 combines with J gene TRBJ1-4, with TRBD1 matching over 8 bases. This CDR3 is 13 amino acids long. CDR1 is LNHDA, CDR2 SQIVND, per germline (reference sequence). V lost 3 bases and J lost 8; bases outside the gene matches: 2. Here the CDR3 DNA reads TGTGCCAGTAGTATTCGGACAGGGGAAAAACTGTTTTTT. Amino acid sequence: CASSIRTGEKLFF. The full variable domain, with the rest looked up from reference TRBV19 and TRBJ1-4, is DGGITQSPKYLFRKEGQNVTLSCEQNLNHDAMYWYRQDPGQGLRLIYYSQIVNDFQKGDIAEGYSVSREKKESFPLTVTSAQKNPTAFYLCASSIRTGEKLFFGSGTQLSVL.

A word on this clonotype: This may be a read error: a much more frequent sequence differs by one nucleotide. The chain is built from TRBV12-3 or TRBV12-4 and TRBJ1-1, with a possible D match to TRBD1 (5 bases). The CDR3 contains 15 residues. Here the CDR3 reads CASSSMRGENTGAFF. The CDR3 nucleotides read TGTGCCAGCAGTTCCATGCGGGGGGAGAACACTGGAGCTTTCTTT.

This clonotype was recorded at least ten times. The chain uses TRBV7-3 and TRBJ2-5, with D hard to call. The V and J ends lost 4 bases and 1 base respectively, with 7 bases between them. Per germline, CDR1 SGHTA and CDR2 FQGTGA. This CDR3 is 13 amino acids long. The CDR3 loop is CASSSLVQETQYF. The CDR3 DNA is TGTGCCAGCAGCTCCCTGGTCCAAGAGACCCAGTACTTC.

The rearrangement links TRBV5-1 to TRBJ1-6, with unresolved D. The CDR3 covers 15 residues. V lost 4 bases and J 11 bases, leaving 19 bases between the germline ends. CDR1 is SGHRS, CDR2 YFSETQ, per germline. The DNA of the CDR3 is TGCGCCAGCAGCCCGGCTCCAGCGACTAACCCACCCCTCCACTTT. Protein product: CASSPAPATNPPLHF.

The chain couples TRBV19 to TRBJ1-2, with 10 bases aligning to TRBD1. The CDR3 contains 14 residues. V lost 6 bases, J lost 2 bases, and 3 bases stayed unmatched. Germline assignment: CDR1 LNHDA and CDR2 SQIVND (reference sequence). CDR3 in DNA: TGTGCCAGTAGGAAGACAGGGGGCAACTATGGCTACACCTTC. It encodes CASRKTGGNYGYTF.

The chain combines TRBV2 with TRBJ2-7, with TRBD2 matching 12 bases. J gave up 4 bases and V 6 bases, and 7 bases lay outside the gene matches. The CDR3 is 15 amino acids. Germline CDR1 SNHLY, CDR2 FYNNEI. The CDR3, as DNA: TGTGCCAGCAGATGTCTAGCGGGAGGGCGTTACGAGCAGTACGTC. It specifies CASRCLAGGRYEQYV.

The sample holds many counts of this clonotype. The chain joins TRBV25-1 to TRBJ2-5, with a possible D match to TRBD1 (6 bases). The germline V and J ends were trimmed by 7 bases and 10 bases, with 22 bases remaining between them. The CDR3 extends over 14 amino acids. From germline, CDR1 is MGHDK and CDR2 SYGVNS. CDR3 in DNA: TGTGCCAGCACGGGGAGCACAGGGCGAGAATACCAGTACTTC. It yields the protein CASTGSTGREYQYF.

For this clonotype: A much larger clonotype is one base distant, so this may be a read error. Since the CDR3 does not end with the conserved phenylalanine or tryptophan, this likely comes from a read error. The chain couples TRBV11-1 to TRBJ1-4; D gene unclear. The germline V gene encodes CDR1 SGHAT and CDR2 FQDESV (reference sequence). V gave up 5 bases and J gave up 7 bases, with 20 bases separating them. The CDR3 is made up of 16 amino acids. DNA for the CDR3: TGTGCCAGCAGCACACGACGGACGCCCACGAGTGAAAAACTGTTTCTT. It encodes CASSTRRTPTSEKLFL.

The table lists this clonotype with many counts. The chain recombines TRBV3-1 with TRBJ1-1; TRBD1 matches at 8 bases. Germline V lookup: CDR1 LGHDT, CDR2 YNNKEL (reference sequence). This CDR3 spans 15 amino acids. The junction had 4 bases not matched to a gene; V was cut back by 3 bases and J by 1 base. This chain's CDR3 is CASSQATGANTEAFF. DNA of the CDR3: TGTGCCAGCAGCCAGGCGACAGGGGCGAACACTGAAGCTTTCTTT.

V and J are TRBV10-1 and TRBJ2-1, with D possibly being TRBD2 (5 bases). The germline V gene has CDR1 WNHNN and CDR2 SYGVQD (reference sequence). The germline V and J ends were trimmed by 6 bases and 4 bases, with 13 bases remaining between them. The CDR3 contains 14 residues. For the CDR3, the DNA is TGCGCCAGCAGCCGTGGCGGAGGATACAATGAGCAGTTCTTC. It translates to CASSRGGGYNEQFF.

The rearrangement joins TRBV11-2 to TRBJ2-3; no clear D. CDR1 and CDR2 (germline): SGHAT, FQNNGV. With 4 bases removed from V and 6 bases from J, the gap between germline ends came to 14 bases. The CDR3 length is 14 residues. This CDR3 is CASSSRPSGDTQYF. The CDR3 coding sequence is TGTGCCAGCAGCTCCCGGCCCTCTGGGGATACGCAGTATTTT.

Concerning this clonotype itself: This is likely a read error, given that the CDR3 carries no conserved phenylalanine or tryptophan at its end. This chain links TRBV11-2 with TRBJ1-6; D gene ambiguous. The CDR3 covers 16 residues. Germline V gene data show CDR1 as SGHAT and CDR2 as FQNNGV. CDR3 loop: CASSLWLSGNNSPLHL. DNA of the CDR3: TGTGCCAGCAGCTTATGGTTGTCCGGTAATAATTCACCTCTCCACCTT.